The T cell receptor (beta chain) under discussion was sequenced for a study of CD8 T cells in ankylosing spondylitis. Libraries for TCR beta were made by quantitative 5'-RACE with molecular barcodes. MiXCR was run by TCRdb on the 5' RACE reads, yielding one entry per CDR3 protein. The table records some 840,000 distinct CDR3 sequences, 12% of them present only once. Study-level results: In ankylosing spondylitis blood, a motif of fewer than 10 highly homologous TCR beta variants appeared characteristic. Past research had described some motif variants in reactive arthritis synovial fluid and blood.

Details on this clonotype: Its antigen is not identified.

This CDR3 has 13 amino acids. Trimming cost V 2 bases and J 4 bases, with 8 bases left between them. CDR1 is DFQATT, CDR2 SNEGSKA, per germline (reference sequence). Source material: blood, either unsorted or a sorted T cell fraction (not recorded which). The rearrangement links TRBV20-1 to TRBJ2-2, with D unresolved. The clonotype originates from a male donor with ankylosing spondylitis. CDR3 in DNA: TGCAGTGCTAGACGGAACCCCACCGGGGAGCTGTTTTTT. Translated: CSARRNPTGELFF.